This is a list of T cell receptor beta chains from one sample in a study of CD8+CD57+ T cells in acquired aplastic anemia. TCRdb analysed the reads with MiXCR anew, one entry per CDR3 protein. Of some 130,000 distinct CDR3 sequences detected, around 41% appear once; the ten largest clones hold 8.4%. The sample comprised sorted CD4+, CD8+, or CD8+CD57+ T cells (not recorded which) from PBMCs. These receptors all stem from a human donor in good health, serving as a control. CDR3s include the opening cysteine and the closing phenylalanine or tryptophan. The order of the fields is D gene, V gene, J gene, clone size, CDR3 protein, CDR3 DNA. A D gene is named only where the DNA matches it firmly. Some rows mark clone size as missing; the rest say once, few, many or name a class of expanded clone.

NA,TRBV19,TRBJ1-1,NA,CASIPTVGTEAFF,TGTGCCAGTATTCCCACGGTAGGCACTGAAGCTTTCTTT
TRBD1,TRBV5-6,TRBJ2-1,NA,CASSWTGRSSYNEQFF,TGTGCCAGCAGTTGGACAGGACGGAGCTCCTACAATGAGCAGTTCTTC
NA,TRBV11-3,TRBJ2-6,many,CASSLDLGTRGANVLTF,TGTGCCAGCAGCTTAGATCTCGGGACGCGGGGGGCCAACGTCCTGACTTTC
NA,TRBV2,TRBJ1-1,NA,CASSEGWGTEAFF,TGTGCCAGCAGTGAAGGGTGGGGCACTGAAGCTTTCTTT
NA,TRBV7-9,TRBJ2-1,many,CASSLASGANEQFF,TGTGCCAGCAGCTTAGCGTCGGGGGCAAATGAGCAGTTCTTC
TRBD1,TRBV20-1,TRBJ2-7,many,CSASGQGRHYEQYF,TGCAGTGCCTCAGGACAGGGTAGGCACTACGAGCAGTACTTC
NA,TRBV24-1,TRBJ2-3,many,CATLRTSREYF,TGTGCCACCCTCAGGACCAGCCGGGAGTATTTT
NA,TRBV20-1,TRBJ2-7,NA,CSARDVSQEHEQYF,TGCAGTGCTAGGGACGTCTCACAGGAGCACGAGCAGTACTTC
NA,TRBV11-3,TRBJ2-5,many,CASSLRGETQYF,TGTGCCAGCAGCTTACGTGGAGAGACCCAGTACTTC
NA,TRBV19,TRBJ2-3,many,CASSILRSSTDTQYF,TGTGCCAGTAGTATATTACGGTCTAGCACAGATACGCAGTATTTT
TRBD2,TRBV7-9,TRBJ2-7,NA,CASSLLGLAGEYEQYF,TGTGCCAGCAGCTTACTGGGACTAGCGGGGGAGTACGAGCAGTACTTC
NA,TRBV5-5,TRBJ1-3,many,CASSGIRQAGNTIYF,TGTGCCAGCAGCGGAATTCGACAGGCTGGAAACACCATATATTTT
NA,TRBV15,TRBJ1-1,NA,CATSREMTALNTEAFF,TGTGCCACGAGCAGAGAGATGACGGCACTGAACACTGAAGCTTTCTTT
TRBD1,TRBV27,TRBJ2-7,NA,CASSGTGNYEQYF,TGTGCCAGCAGTGGGACAGGGAACTACGAGCAGTACTTC
TRBD1,TRBV3-1,TRBJ2-7,few,CASSLRGPGLSYEQYF,TGTGCCAGCAGCCTCAGGGGGCCAGGGTTATCCTACGAGCAGTACTTC
NA,TRBV24-1,TRBJ2-2,NA,CATSDMAGELFF,TGTGCCACCAGTGATATGGCCGGGGAGCTGTTTTTT
NA,TRBV29-1,TRBJ1-1,NA,CSVGARVAFF,TGCAGCGTTGGGGCCCGGGTGGCTTTCTTT
NA,TRBV7-8,TRBJ2-3,medium-sized,CASSLTDTQYF,TGTGCCAGCAGCTTAACAGATACGCAGTATTTT